The sequence of this T cell receptor beta chain was determined in a study of blood T cell repertoires in COVID-19. Profiling relied on immunoSEQ multiplex PCR, and the TCRdb table lists in-frame clones only, not all of them. The sample lists roughly 230,000 clones; around 89% were seen once. CDR3 length equals 15 residues. Trimming shortened V by 7 bases and J by 1 base, and 17 bases separated the two germline ends. Germline V CDR1 and CDR2: MNHEY, SVGAGI. The TCR originated in a man between 65 and 85 years old with acute or convalescent COVID-19. The V gene is TRBV6-5, the J gene TRBJ2-7; TRBD1 might be the D (6 bases). The sequenced sample consisted of peripheral blood. The CDR3 region has the DNA TGTGCCAGCATCAGACCCAGACAGGATTCCTACGAGCAGTACTTC. This encodes CASIRPRQDSYEQYF.